This T cell receptor (beta chain) was sequenced during a study of blood T cell repertoires in COVID-19 (dated by TCRdb to the early 2020s). Regarding the research as a whole: Collaborator samples came from the United States, Italy and Spain and covered acute and convalescent phases of COVID-19. Where available, HLA class I and class II types were obtained from metadata supplied by the sample provider rather than from assay-based typing. The sample metadata nearly always contained a de-identified subject ID, COVID-19 status, age in years and sex. Samples were obtained from the ongoing ImmuneRACE study (first 160 participants) and from over 1,000 subjects provided by 6 global collaborators. The repertoires were released in a freely available public database intended as a resource for research on the immune response to SARS-CoV-2. The prospective study material was composed of cDNA or gDNA derived from T cells, B-cell-depleted T cells, or PBMCs. Subjects who had been exposed to COVID-19, were actively infected with it, or had recovered from it provided the deeply sampled blood TCRbeta repertoires that made up the dataset.

The immunoSEQ Assay, a bias-controlled multiplex PCR, was used to amplify TCRbeta CDR3 regions from genomic DNA. In the authors' own workflow: Nucleated cell counts per sample were estimated from amplification of reference gene primers within the assay. To quantify the absolute abundance of each unique TCRbeta CDR3 rearrangement, sequence reads were collapsed and filtered. For each sample, productive Simpson clonality was calculated as the square root of Simpson's diversity index over productive rearrangements. TCRdb stores this immuneACCESS table with in-frame sequences only. Part of the clones is absent; in the studies checked, under half of the shortfall reflects unresolved V genes, and no reason is known for the rest. The V and J calls and clone size were taken over from that table, and D and trimming were inferred from the DNA. The sample contains about 180,000 clones, less than 90% of them found a single time. Together, the top ten hold about 8.3% of the sample.

Worth noting for this clone: There is no known antigen for this receptor. Base quality data are lacking; no much larger clone is found one base away.

Summary of the overall study and its limitations: How much clinical and demographic metadata was included differed by source and by participant, and the metadata was provided uncurated.

One collaborating source in Seattle enrolled patients during active infection and followed them longitudinally through the course of disease. The collaborating institutions used their own protocols to collect whole blood in K2EDTA tubes. For TCRbeta analysis, collaborators shipped samples in one of three forms: frozen whole blood, isolated PBMCs, or DNA extracted from either of those sample types. This receptor was taken from a woman in her sixties or seventies with COVID-19, enrolled during active disease. The sequencing input was peripheral blood.

The encoded CDR3 is CASSDRGWTEAFF. The nucleotides read TGTGCCAGCAGTGACAGGGGGTGGACTGAAGCTTTCTTT. The rearranged segments are TRBV27 and TRBJ1-1; TRBD1 aligns with 9 central bases. Trimming accounts for 5 bases at V and 5 bases at J, while the number of junction bases matched to no gene is 3. Its CDR3 holds 13 amino acids, cysteine through phenylalanine. The DNA shown is the 39-base CDR3, in frame from base 1. CDR1 and CDR2, looked up from the germline V gene (reference sequence), are MNHEY and SMNVEV.